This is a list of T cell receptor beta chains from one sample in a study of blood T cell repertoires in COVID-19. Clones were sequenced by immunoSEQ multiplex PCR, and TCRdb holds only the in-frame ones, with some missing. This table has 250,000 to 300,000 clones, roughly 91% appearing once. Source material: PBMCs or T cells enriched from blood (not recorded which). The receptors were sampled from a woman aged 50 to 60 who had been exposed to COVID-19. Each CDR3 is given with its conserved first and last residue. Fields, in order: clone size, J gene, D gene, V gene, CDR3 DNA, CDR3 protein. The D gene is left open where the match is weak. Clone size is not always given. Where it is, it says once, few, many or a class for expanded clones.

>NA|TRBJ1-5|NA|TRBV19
TGTGCCAGTCACCCCTTGAACAGAGCCCAAGCTGATCAGCCCCAGCATTTT
CASHPLNRAQADQPQHF
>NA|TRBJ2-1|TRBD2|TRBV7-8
TGTGCCAGCAGCTACGGGACTAGCGGGGCCTCCTACAATGAGCAGTTCTTC
CASSYGTSGASYNEQFF
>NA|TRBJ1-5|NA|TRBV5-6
TGTGCCAGCAGCTTGACGTCAGGGGAGCGCAATCAGCCCCAGCATTTT
CASSLTSGERNQPQHF
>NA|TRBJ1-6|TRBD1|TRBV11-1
TGTGCCAGCAGCCAGGACAGGGGGCGGTCACCCCTCCACTTT
CASSQDRGRSPLHF
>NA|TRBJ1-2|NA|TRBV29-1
TGCAGCGTGTTGGTGACAGGAGGCGGCTACACCTTC
CSVLVTGGGYTF
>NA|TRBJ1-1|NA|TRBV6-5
TGTGCCAGCAGTTCCGGGGGAATGAACACTGAAGCTTTCTTT
CASSSGGMNTEAFF
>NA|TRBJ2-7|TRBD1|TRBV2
TGTGCCAGCACCCCCGGGACAGGAGATCGGGAGCAGTACTTC
CASTPGTGDREQYF
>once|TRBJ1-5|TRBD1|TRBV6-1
TGTGCCAGCAGTGAACGGGACAGGGGGCCCGGTGATAGCAATCAGCCCCAGCATTTT
CASSERDRGPGDSNQPQHF
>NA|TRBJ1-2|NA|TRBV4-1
TGCGCCAGCAGCCAAGAAGCAGGGTGGTATGGCTACACCTTC
CASSQEAGWYGYTF
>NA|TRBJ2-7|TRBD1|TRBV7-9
TGTGCCAGCAGCGCCGGGACAGGGATCTACGAGCAGTACTTC
CASSAGTGIYEQYF
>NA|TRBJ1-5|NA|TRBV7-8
TGTGCCAGCAGCTTAGCCCGACAGCCCTCCACCAGCAATCAGCCCCAGCATTTT
CASSLARQPSTSNQPQHF
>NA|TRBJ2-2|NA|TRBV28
TGTGCCAGTTCCGTTGGGGGCGTAGGGAACACCGGGGAGCTGTTTTTT
CASSVGGVGNTGELFF
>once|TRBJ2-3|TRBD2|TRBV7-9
TGTGCCAGCAGCTTATCTAGCGGGGCCACAGATACGCAGTATTTT
CASSLSSGATDTQYF
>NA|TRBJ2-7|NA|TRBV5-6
TGTGCCAGCAGCTTGGGCGCGGGGGCTGACGAGCAGTACTTC
CASSLGAGADEQYF
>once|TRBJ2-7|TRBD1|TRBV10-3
TGTGCCATCAGGGATGGACAGGGGGTAATCTACGAGCAGTACTTC
CAIRDGQGVIYEQYF
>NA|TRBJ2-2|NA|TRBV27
TGTGCCAGCAGCCCGAGGGTTAGGGAGCTGTTTTTT
CASSPRVRELFF
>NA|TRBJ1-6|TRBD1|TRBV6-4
TGTGCCAGCAGCAAACAGGGGGCAAATTCACCCCTCCACTTT
CASSKQGANSPLHF
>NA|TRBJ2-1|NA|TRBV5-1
TGCGCCAGCAGCTTTTCTGGGAGCTCCTACAATGAGCAGTTCTTC
CASSFSGSSYNEQFF
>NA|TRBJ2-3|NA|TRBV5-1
TGCGCCAGCAGCTTGGCCACGGGGGGCCACATCACAGATACGCAGTATTTT
CASSLATGGHITDTQYF
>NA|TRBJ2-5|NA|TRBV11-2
TGTGCCAGCAGCTCGCCCGGGATCCAAGAGACCCAGTACTTC
CASSSPGIQETQYF
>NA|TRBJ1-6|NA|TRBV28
TGTGCCACCCCCGGGGGGCAGGCGAATTCACCCCTCCACTTT
CATPGGQANSPLHF
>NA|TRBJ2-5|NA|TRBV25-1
TGTGCCAGCAGTGAATACCAGCCGGGACACCGCTCCGGGGAGACCCAGTACTTC
CASSEYQPGHRSGETQYF
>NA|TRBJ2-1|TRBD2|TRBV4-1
TGCGCCAGCAGCCAAGATTCTAGCGGGGGGGCCCATGAGCAGTTCTTC
CASSQDSSGGAHEQFF
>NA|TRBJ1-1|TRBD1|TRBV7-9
TGTGCCACCGCGACAGGGGGATTGGCTGAAGCTTTCTTT
CATATGGLAEAFF
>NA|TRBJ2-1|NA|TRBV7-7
TGTGCTAGCAGTTCTCAGGGGCTCTATAATGAGCAGTTCTTC
CASSSQGLYNEQFF
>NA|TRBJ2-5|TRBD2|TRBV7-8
TGTGCCAGCAGCTTAGACGGCGGGGGGCCTTTAGCGGCCCAGTACTTC
CASSLDGGGPLAAQYF
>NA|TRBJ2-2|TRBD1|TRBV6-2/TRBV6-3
TGTGCCAGCAGTTACCTCGGACAGGGGGCCGGCGGGGAGCTGTTTTTT
CASSYLGQGAGGELFF